This T cell receptor beta chain appears in the sequencing data of a study of T cell responses to AZD1222 COVID-19 vaccine (TCRdb year 2021). Regarding the study in general: AZD1222 recipients given second doses at about 4 weeks or at about 12 weeks were pooled, since spike-specific TCR depth and breadth were not found to differ between the two schedules. TCR sequencing was performed for 230 to 250 trial participants, of whom some 200 were given two doses of AZD1222 and approximately 26 were given two doses of MenACWY control vaccine. Enrollment into the trials was organized by age into subgroups of 18-55, 56-69 and 70-plus years, and those subgroups contained roughly 150, 30 and 60 TCR-sequenced participants, respectively.

This specimen's time point label, interpreted: baseline before first vaccination. Vaccinee samples were obtained from the UK trials COV001 and COV002, which included a single-blind randomized controlled phase 2/3 trial of AZD1222 (ChAdOx1 nCoV-19) in healthy adults. For TCRbeta chain sequencing, PBMC samples from trial participants were taken at day 0 and at day 28 after the second dose. The CDR3 regions of human TCRbeta chains were analyzed by immunosequencing. The authors' analysis ran thus. Repertoire TCRs were checked for matches against a reference library of SARS-CoV-2-specific TCRs that had been generated using the MIRA antigen-specificity platform. Breadth meant the fraction of unique TCRs that were SARS-CoV-2-associated, whereas depth meant the fraction of total T cells that were SARS-CoV-2-associated. Using the MIRA data, each spike-specific TCR was mapped to the spike region that the TCR reacts to and placed in a CD4 or CD8 class. Log10-transformed breadth and depth values were compared by one-way ANOVA with Sidak's multiple comparisons tests. TCRdb's version of the immuneACCESS table is confined to in-frame rearrangements and falls short of the full clone set. An unresolved V gene accounts for under half of the shortfall where checked; the remainder is of unknown origin. The V and J calls and clone size come from that table; D and trimming were worked out from the DNA. The sample contains 110,000 to 150,000 clones, around 93% of them found a single time. The leading ten clones occupy more than 8.5% of the sample.

A word on this clone: The antigen it recognizes is unknown. No much larger clone exists at a distance of one base, and base qualities are not known.

On the study overall, not on this receptor specifically: A significant rise in spike-specific TCR breadth and depth was observed after two AZD1222 doses relative to day 0 and relative to MenACWY recipients. Conclusions about previously exposed vaccinees are limited because only six or seven AZD1222 recipients were SARS-CoV-2 seropositive at baseline. Because no samples from the day 14 peak response were available, repertoires could be characterized only after the peak T cell response. The vaccine-associated CD4 TCRs covered the entire spike protein, and the dominant responses fell in regions 160-218 and 743-854. In the small 56-69-year group, the increase in depth fell short of significance, most likely because of low power. Epitopes outside the regions mutated in the B.1.351 and B.1.1.7 variants were reportedly recognized by nearly half of the unique spike-specific TCRs. Participants were mostly white British and included more females than males, and it was suggested by the authors that clonal diversity may have been underestimated.

The TCR sequence derives from an adult in good health. This sample comprised peripheral blood, obtained on day 0 of AZD1222 vaccination.

The CDR3 sequence is CASSKRTGSQPQHF. The base sequence is TGTGCCAGCAGCAAACGGACAGGCTCCCAGCCCCAGCATTTT. Recombination connected TRBV21-1 to TRBJ1-5; the D segment call TRBD1 is taken from the table without a DNA check. TRBV21-1 is labeled a pseudogene. From the cysteine through the phenylalanine, the CDR3 covers 14 amino acids. Only the CDR3 portion is preserved as DNA: 42 bases, with reading frame beginning at the first base.